This T cell receptor beta chain appears in the sequencing data of a study of blood T cell repertoires in COVID-19. Study-wide context: Sites in the United States, Italy and Spain provided acute and convalescent COVID-19 samples. Sources were T cells, B-cell-depleted T cells, or PBMCs; the material itself was cDNA or gDNA.

Germline V gene data show CDR1 as SGHTA and CDR2 as FQGTGA. Between the trimmed V and J ends, which lost 3 bases and 5 bases, there was a span of 8 bases. The CDR3 contains 14 residues. This clone was picked up a small number of times. Source study methods: From reference gene primer amplification, estimates of nucleated cell counts were derived. Clones were sequenced by immunoSEQ multiplex PCR, and TCRdb holds only the in-frame ones, with some missing. The DNA was the basis for D and trimming; V, J and clone size are from that table. The repertoire holds fewer than 4,000 clones, with roughly three quarters as singletons.

Sequenced input: peripheral blood. The genes are TRBV7-3 and TRBJ1-6, with no clear D. This clonotype originated in a human donor in a cohort sampled during active COVID-19. The CDR3 here is CASSLQYNNSPLHF. As DNA, the CDR3 is TGTGCCAGCAGCTTGCAGTATAATAATTCACCCCTCCACTTT.